Below are 23 T cell receptor beta chains sequenced from a single sample in a study of shared clonotypes between healthy human individuals (dated by TCRdb to between 2020 and 2021). CD8 naive samples consisted of CD45RO-negative cells that were positively selected for CCR7, yielding a CD45RA+CCR7+ population without TemRA cells. Libraries were built with the immunoSEQ multiplex PCR assay. Sourced from immuneACCESS, this table was stored by TCRdb with only in-frame sequences that have V and J called. A share of the clones is absent; for the studies checked, an unresolved V gene accounts for under half, and the remainder has no known explanation. Within this sample are millions of clones, with roughly 91% of them counted one time only. Of the sample, approximately 1.7% falls within the top ten clones. Sequencing was carried out using naive CD8+ T cells from PBMCs. The sample's cell subset or site label, decoded: CD45RA+CCR7+. Receptor source: a man aged 18-30 years in good health. Some clones in this sample may be carry-over from other donors' samples.

This clone showed up just a few times. This chain connects TRBV7-6 to TRBJ1-1; no firm D call. CDR1 is SGHVS, CDR2 FNYEAQ, per germline. Trimming stripped 2 bases from V and 3 bases from J, with 10 bases between. The CDR3 covers 14 residues. CDR3 loop: CASSLLVGDTEAFF. In DNA form, the CDR3 reads TGTGCCAGCAGCTTACTTGTGGGAGACACTGAAGCTTTCTTT.

The V and J genes are TRBV13 and TRBJ1-3, with D unresolved. Germline V gives CDR1 PRHDT, CDR2 FYEKMQ (reference sequence). Trimming shortened V by 5 bases and J by 1 base, and 9 bases separated the two germline ends. The CDR3 consists of 14 residues. The CDR3 spells CASSEAGSGNTIYF. The DNA of the CDR3 is TGTGCCAGCAGCGAAGCAGGATCTGGAAACACCATATATTTT.

The gene calls are TRBV10-1 and TRBJ2-7; 11 bases line up with TRBD2. The CDR3 runs to 17 residues. In germline, CDR1 is WNHNN, CDR2 SYGVQD (reference sequence). The V gene end was trimmed by 5 bases and the J gene end by 1 base; junction bases not matched to a gene: 10. CDR3 bases: TGCGCCAGCAGTCGCGGTCCGGGGACTAGCGGTTCCTACGAGCAGTACTTC. Residues: CASSRGPGTSGSYEQYF.

This clone has just a few counts. This chain uses TRBV5-6 with TRBJ1-2, with TRBD1 as a possible D gene (6 bases). Deletions cut 3 bases from V and 7 bases from J, with 7 bases between. The CDR3 covers 11 residues. Germline V gene lookup returns CDR1 SGHDT and CDR2 YYEEEE. CDR3 protein: CASSSTGGYTF. For the CDR3, the DNA is TGTGCCAGCAGCTCGACAGGTGGCTACACCTTC. The full variable domain, rest sourced from reference TRBV5-6 and TRBJ1-2, is DAGVTQSPTHLIKTRGQQVTLRCSPKSGHDTVSWYQQALGQGPQFIFQYYEEEERQRGNFPDRFSGHQFPNYSSELNVNALLLGDSALYLCASSSTGGYTFGSGTRLTVV.

The chain uses TRBV28 and TRBJ1-4; D might be TRBD1 (6 bases). The V and J ends lost 5 bases and 8 bases respectively, with 15 bases between them. Germline V CDR1 and CDR2: MDHEN, SYDVKM. The CDR3 is 14 amino acids. CDR3 loop: CASSAGVGGEKLFF. CDR3 nucleotides: TGTGCCAGCAGTGCAGGGGTTGGGGGGGAAAAACTGTTTTTT.

The rearrangement uses TRBV29-1 and TRBJ2-7; 7 bases fit TRBD1. The CDR3 has 13 residues. After removal of 3 bases from V and 5 bases from J, the junction contained 7 bases not matched to a gene. Germline-derived CDR1 and CDR2 are SQVTM and ANQGSEA. The CDR3 region has the DNA TGCAGCGTTGAGTGGCCGGACAGGCACGAGCAGTACTTC. Its protein is CSVEWPDRHEQYF.

The genes are TRBV6-6 and TRBJ1-1; D possibly corresponds to TRBD1 (6 bases). The CDR3 contains 13 residues. V was pared by 5 bases and J by 7 bases, with 14 bases between. In germline, CDR1 is MNHNY, CDR2 SVGAGI (reference sequence). CDR3 sequence: CASSDRIQDEAFF. CDR3 nucleotide sequence: TGTGCCAGCAGTGACAGGATTCAGGATGAAGCTTTCTTT.

J is TRBJ1-6 and V is TRBV11-2; D ambiguous. V was pared by 3 bases and J by 8 bases, with 5 bases between. Germline CDR1 and CDR2: SGHAT and FQNNGV. The CDR3 contains 12 residues. The CDR3 loop reads CASSFRDSPLHF. CDR3 nucleotides: TGTGCCAGCAGCTTTAGGGATTCACCCCTCCACTTT.

The V call is TRBV29-1, the J call TRBJ1-2; D is unresolved. CDR3 length: 11 residues. V lost 4 bases and J lost 7, with 10 bases in between. The germline CDR1 and CDR2 sequences are SQVTM and ANQGSEA. Here the CDR3 DNA reads TGCAGCGTTGTTGTATATTCTGGCTACACCTTC. As protein: CSVVVYSGYTF.

This rearrangement joins TRBV30 to TRBJ2-3; 10 positions agree with TRBD1. With V trimmed by 5 bases and J by 2 bases, 7 bases remained unmatched. The germline CDR1 and CDR2 sequences are GTSNPN and SVGIG (reference sequence). The CDR3 covers 15 residues. For the CDR3, the DNA is TGTGCCTGGGATTGGACAGGGGGACCCACAGATACGCAGTATTTT. Residues: CAWDWTGGPTDTQYF.

V and J are TRBV6-5 and TRBJ2-5, with D tentatively TRBD2 (5 bases). V was cut by 3 bases and J by 1 base, with 15 bases left in between. Germline V gives CDR1 MNHEY, CDR2 SVGAGI. The CDR3 has 16 amino acids. The CDR3 here is CASSYSRLPLQETQYF. As DNA, the CDR3 is TGTGCCAGCAGTTATAGCAGACTACCGCTCCAAGAGACCCAGTACTTC.

The chain has TRBV28 and TRBJ1-4; D possibly corresponds to TRBD1 (5 bases). Trimming took off 5 bases at V and 10 bases at J, with 20 bases between the two ends. Germline lookup yields CDR1 MDHEN and CDR2 SYDVKM. This CDR3 region has 15 residues. This chain's CDR3 is CASSPRQRTTGKLFF. The CDR3 DNA is TGTGCCAGCAGTCCCCGACAGAGAACTACGGGAAAACTGTTTTTT.

Regarding this clone: Distinct nucleotide sequences in the sample also encode this CDR3. This chain joins TRBV4-1 and TRBJ1-5; weak D call: TRBD1 (5 bases). Germline V CDR1 and CDR2: MGHRA, YSYEKL. This CDR3 has 16 residues. V was pared by 0 bases and J by 0 bases, with 9 bases between. The CDR3 here is CASSQDGTYSNQPQHF. CDR3 DNA: TGCGCCAGCAGCCAAGATGGGACGTATAGCAATCAGCCCCAGCATTTT.

This chain connects TRBV21-1 to TRBJ2-5; the table assigns TRBD2, which was not confirmed against the DNA. TRBV21-1 is an annotated pseudogene. This CDR3 region has 15 residues. The CDR3, as DNA: TGTGCCAGCAGCGTAAGGGGAGGTTGGAGAGAGACCCAGTACTTC. Residues: CASSVRGGWRETQYF.

For this clone: Other DNA sequences of this sample code for an identical CDR3. V gene TRBV9 combines with J gene TRBJ1-5, with no clear D. This CDR3 has 13 residues. V dropped 4 bases and J dropped 4 bases, with 9 bases sitting between them. CDR1 SGDLS and CDR2 YYNGEE come from the germline V gene. CDR3 region: CASSQDGNQPQHF. DNA for the CDR3: TGTGCCAGCAGCCAAGACGGAAATCAGCCCCAGCATTTT.

V is TRBV6-5 and J is TRBJ1-2; D perhaps matches TRBD1 (5 bases). There are 13 residues in the CDR3. Germline CDR1 and CDR2: MNHEY and SVGAGI. V was pared by 5 bases and J by 6 bases, with 13 bases between. CDR3 sequence (DNA): TGTGCCAGCAGTCCCTTAAGGGGAGATGGCTACACCTTC. Residues: CASSPLRGDGYTF.

The chain is built from TRBV18 and TRBJ2-7; D may correspond to TRBD1 or TRBD2 (6 bases each). Trimming removed 3 bases from V and 2 bases from J, with 11 bases in between. CDR1 is KGHSH and CDR2 is LQKENI in the germline V gene. The CDR3 covers 14 residues. CDR3 sequence reads: CASSPRGLAYEQYF. The CDR3 DNA is TGTGCCAGCTCACCCCGGGGGCTCGCCTACGAGCAGTACTTC.

V is TRBV28 and J is TRBJ1-3, with unresolved D. The V end lost 4 bases, the J end lost 4 bases, and 17 bases lay between the germline ends. Germline lookup yields CDR1 MDHEN and CDR2 SYDVKM. The CDR3 is 16 amino acids. DNA for the CDR3: TGTGCCAGCAGTTCCGTAGCTTCTTCAGCGGGAAACACCATATATTTT. Protein: CASSSVASSAGNTIYF.

The CDR3 DNA is TGTGCCAGCAGCGCCCCTGGGGACCGGCAGTACTTC. Its protein is CASSAPGDRQYF. This rearrangement joins TRBV7-8 to TRBJ2-7; D is perhaps TRBD1 or TRBD2 (5 bases each). The germline gives CDR1 SGHVS, CDR2 FQNEAQ. This CDR3 contains 12 residues. Between the trimmed V and J ends, which lost 5 bases and 9 bases, there was a span of 14 bases.

V usage is TRBV5-8 and J usage is TRBJ1-5; weak D call: TRBD1 (5 bases). Germline lookup yields CDR1 SGHTS and CDR2 YDEGEE. The CDR3 runs to 15 residues. V was clipped by 1 base and J by 9 bases, with 17 bases between them. CDR3 protein: CASSLWHPVGGPQHF. The CDR3 DNA reads as TGTGCCAGCAGCTTGTGGCACCCGGTGGGGGGGCCCCAGCATTTT.

The chain carries TRBV6-6 and TRBJ1-1; no clear D. Trimming left V 6 bases short and J 3 bases short, with 11 bases between. CDR1 and CDR2 from the germline V gene are MNHNY and SVGAGI (reference sequence). This CDR3 spans 13 amino acids. CDR3 sequence: CASSPLMDTEAFF. The CDR3 DNA is TGTGCCAGCAGCCCCCTTATGGACACTGAAGCTTTCTTT.

The chain carries TRBV7-6 and TRBJ2-1; 9 bases fit TRBD2. V shed 3 bases, J shed 9 bases, and the junction held 9 bases outside the gene matches. The length of the CDR3 is 15 residues. Germline V gene lookup returns CDR1 SGHVS and CDR2 FNYEAQ. The CDR3 region has the DNA TGTGCCAGCAGCTTCGTGGCTAGCGGGACCAGTGAGCAGTTCTTC. Translation gives CASSFVASGTSEQFF. Combining the CDR3 with reference TRBV7-6 and TRBJ2-1 gives the whole variable domain GAGVSQSPRYKVTKRGQDVALRCDPISGHVSLYWYRQALGQGPEFLTYFNYEAQQDKSGLPNDRFSAERPEGSISTLTIQRTEQRDSAMYRCASSFVASGTSEQFFGPGTRLTVL.

The chain is built from TRBV9 and TRBJ1-4; D remains unclear. Germline V gene lookup returns CDR1 SGDLS and CDR2 YYNGEE. CDR3 length equals 11 residues. V lost 3 bases and J 7 bases, leaving 4 bases between the germline ends. CDR3 sequence (DNA): TGTGCCAGCAGCGCCGGTGAAAAACTGTTTTTT. Protein product: CASSAGEKLFF.